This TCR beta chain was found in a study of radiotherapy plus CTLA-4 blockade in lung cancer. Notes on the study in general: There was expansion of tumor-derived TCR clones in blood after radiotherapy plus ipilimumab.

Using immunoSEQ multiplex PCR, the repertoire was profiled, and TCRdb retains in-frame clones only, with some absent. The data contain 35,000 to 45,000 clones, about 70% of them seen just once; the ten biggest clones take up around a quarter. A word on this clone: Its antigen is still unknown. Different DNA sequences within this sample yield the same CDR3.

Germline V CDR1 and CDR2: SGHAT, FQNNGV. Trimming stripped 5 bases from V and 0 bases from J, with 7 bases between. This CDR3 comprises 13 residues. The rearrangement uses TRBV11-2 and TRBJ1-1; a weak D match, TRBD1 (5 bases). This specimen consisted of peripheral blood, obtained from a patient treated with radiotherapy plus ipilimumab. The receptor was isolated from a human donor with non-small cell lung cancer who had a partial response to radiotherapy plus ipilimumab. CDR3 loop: CASSPTVNTEAFF. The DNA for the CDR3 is TGTGCCAGCAGCCCGACAGTGAACACTGAAGCTTTCTTT.